This T cell receptor beta chain was captured by sequencing in a study of human T cells and chemical hapten exposure. Study-wide context: Slight volume differences across pooled libraries mainly accounted for varying per-sample TCR yields. General observations from the study: Sensitizing with DPC caused no change in TCRs above 1 in 1000 frequency.

Germline CDR1 MDHEN, CDR2 SYDVKM. The V end lost 3 bases, the J end lost 4 bases, and 8 bases lay between the germline ends. This CDR3 is built from 13 residues. Individual cDNA molecules received unique molecular identifiers in the library. TCRdb analysed the 5' RACE reads with MiXCR anew, one entry per CDR3 protein. This sample has about 140,000 distinct CDR3 sequences, with around 4% found just once. This clonotype was observed many times. Its antigen is as yet unknown. The authors extracted total RNA from unfractionated whole blood. The genes are TRBV28 and TRBJ2-3; D remains ambiguous. The receptor was derived from a female donor in good health. CDR3 nucleotides: TGTGCCAGCAGTTTTGAAGGGTCAGATACGCAGTATTTT. Protein sequence: CASSFEGSDTQYF.